These 26 T cell receptor beta chains were all obtained from the same sample, sequenced in a study of shared clonotypes between healthy human individuals. Assay used: immunoSEQ multiplex PCR; TCRdb lists only in-frame clones, some missing. In the table there are 2 million to 2.5 million clones, 85% to 95% of which are singletons. Input material: naive CD4+ T cells from PBMCs. Subset here: CD45RA+ positively selected. Every receptor here comes from a man aged 18 to 30 in good health. Some clones in this sample may be carry-over from other donors' samples.

In this sample, this clone turned up once. This chain uses TRBV9 with TRBJ2-2; 11 bases are shared with TRBD1. This CDR3 region has 15 residues. V gave up 6 bases and J gave up 6 bases; unmatched junction bases: 7. From germline, CDR1 is SGDLS and CDR2 YYNGEE. CDR3 protein: CASKEGQGAPGELFF. The CDR3 DNA is TGTGCCAGCAAGGAAGGACAGGGGGCCCCCGGGGAGCTGTTTTTT.

J is TRBJ2-1 and V is TRBV6-5; possibly TRBD2 for D (6 bases). Germline assignment: CDR1 MNHEY and CDR2 SVGAGI. This CDR3 has 15 residues. V dropped 4 bases and J dropped 5 bases, with 15 bases sitting between them. In nucleotides, the CDR3 is TGTGCCAGCAGTTCGGGACTCAGAGAAAACAATGAGCAGTTCTTC. Translation gives CASSSGLRENNEQFF.

The chain recombines TRBV2 with TRBJ1-5, with 8 nucleotides matching TRBD1. The junction had 8 bases not matched to a gene; V was cut back by 5 bases and J by 5 bases. Germline V gene lookup returns CDR1 SNHLY and CDR2 FYNNEI. This CDR3 region has 15 residues. CDR3 nucleotides: TGTGCCAGCAGTTACGGACAGGGATCGCATCAGCCCCAGCATTTT. Protein sequence: CASSYGQGSHQPQHF.

The chain couples TRBV5-8 to TRBJ2-1; TRBD2 might be the D (5 bases). Per germline, CDR1 SGHTS and CDR2 YDEGEE. This CDR3 region has 13 residues. The ends were cut back, 4 bases at V and 6 bases at J, with 11 bases in the middle. The CDR3 spells CASSRTLFNEQFF. The CDR3 DNA is TGTGCCAGCAGCCGGACTTTATTCAATGAGCAGTTCTTC.

The chain couples TRBV2 to TRBJ2-1; D perhaps matches TRBD2 (5 bases). In germline, CDR1 is SNHLY, CDR2 FYNNEI. CDR3 length: 12 amino acids. V lost 9 bases and J lost 9, with 15 bases in between. CDR3 DNA sequence: TGTGCCAGATCCAGCGGACCCCCTGAGCAGTTCTTC. Protein: CARSSGPPEQFF.

V gene TRBV5-6 combines with J gene TRBJ2-6; TRBD1 is a possible D gene (6 bases). The CDR3 covers 18 residues. V was shortened by 4 bases and J by 1 base, with 18 bases between the two germline ends. Germline V CDR1 and CDR2: SGHDT, YYEEEE. The CDR3 DNA follows: TGTGCCAGCAGCGACCCGACAGGAATCTCATCTGGGGCCAACGTCCTGACTTTC. It codes for CASSDPTGISSGANVLTF.

The V call is TRBV28, the J call TRBJ2-7, with TRBD1 matching over 10 bases. The CDR3 loop spans 14 amino acids. V lost 8 bases, J lost 4 bases, and 8 bases stayed unmatched. Germline V gives CDR1 MDHEN, CDR2 SYDVKM. CDR3 loop: CASHTGTGAYEQYF. The CDR3 nucleotides read TGTGCCAGCCATACCGGGACAGGGGCATACGAGCAGTACTTC. Based on the CDR3 plus reference TRBV28 and TRBJ2-7, the full variable domain is DVKVTQSSRYLVKRTGEKVFLECVQDMDHENMFWYRQDPGLGLRLIYFSYDVKMKEKGDIPEGYSVSREKKERFSLILESASTNQTSMYLCASHTGTGAYEQYFGPGTRLTVT.

The genes are TRBV29-1 and TRBJ1-4; D is unresolved. This CDR3 comprises 12 residues. Germline V CDR1 and CDR2: SQVTM, ANQGSEA. V lost 7 bases and J lost 8, with 14 bases in between. CDR3 coding DNA: TGCAGCGCTACGATGGGGAGCGAAAAACTGTTTTTT. Translation gives CSATMGSEKLFF.

The V and J genes are TRBV19 and TRBJ2-5; TRBD2 agrees at 9 bases. The V segment lost 4 bases and the J segment 1 base; nucleotides outside the gene matches: 4. This CDR3 has 15 amino acids. Germline CDR1 reads LNHDA; CDR2 reads SQIVND (reference sequence). For the CDR3, the DNA is TGTGCCAGTAGTACGGCTAGCGGGACCCAAGAGACCCAGTACTTC. Protein product: CASSTASGTQETQYF.

Of note for this clone: Other DNA sequences in this specimen translate into the identical CDR3. The gene calls are TRBV5-4 and TRBJ2-3, with unresolved D. The CDR3 extends over 13 amino acids. Trimming pared 2 bases from V and 0 bases from J, leaving 4 bases between. Germline-derived CDR1 and CDR2 are SGHNT and YYREEE (reference sequence). The CDR3, as DNA: TGTGCCAGCAGCTTTGGAAGCACAGATACGCAGTATTTT. Protein: CASSFGSTDTQYF.

Only one count was recorded for this clone. The V call is TRBV6-5, the J call TRBJ1-2; 8 bases map to TRBD1. This CDR3 has 13 amino acids. The germline V gene encodes CDR1 MNHEY and CDR2 SVGAGI. With 5 bases clipped from V and 6 bases from J, the junction kept 5 bases outside the gene matches. CDR3 sequence: CASSRDRTNGYTF. The CDR3 bases are TGTGCCAGCAGTCGGGACAGGACTAATGGCTACACCTTC.

This chain uses TRBV7-3 with TRBJ2-7; D may be TRBD2 (6 bases). CDR3 length: 15 amino acids. CDR1 is SGHTA and CDR2 is FQGTGA in the germline V gene. V shed 2 bases and J shed 2 bases, with 13 bases lying between them. The CDR3 here is CASSLATGTPYEQYF. CDR3 DNA: TGTGCCAGCAGCTTAGCCACCGGGACTCCCTACGAGCAGTACTTC.

CDR3 loop: CASSLDPRNTIYF. DNA for the CDR3: TGTGCCAGCAGCTTAGATCCCAGAAACACCATATATTTT. The chain recombines TRBV7-3 with TRBJ1-3; D remains unclear. This CDR3 has 13 amino acids. CDR1 is SGHTA and CDR2 is FQGTGA in the germline V gene. Between the trimmed V and J ends, which lost 2 bases and 5 bases, there was a span of 7 bases.

The chain carries TRBV11-2 and TRBJ1-1, with a weak D call TRBD1 (5 bases). CDR3 size: 14 residues. The germline V gene encodes CDR1 SGHAT and CDR2 FQNNGV. Trimming removed 2 bases from V and 4 bases from J, with 11 bases in between. CDR3 region: CASSLRGAITEAFF. In DNA form, the CDR3 reads TGTGCCAGCAGCTTAAGGGGCGCGATCACTGAAGCTTTCTTT.

The chain combines TRBV15 with TRBJ1-1; the match to TRBD1 covers 11 bases. CDR3 length: 16 amino acids. V was pared by 5 bases and J by 1 base, with 6 bases of the junction left unmatched. Looked up from germline, CDR1 is LNHNV and CDR2 is YYDKDF (reference sequence). CDR3 sequence reads: CATSRPGQGGNTEAFF. The CDR3 coding sequence is TGTGCCACCAGCCGTCCGGGACAGGGGGGGAACACTGAAGCTTTCTTT.

The chain carries TRBV5-4 and TRBJ2-5; D not certain. Germline V gene data show CDR1 as SGHNT and CDR2 as YYREEE (reference sequence). With 1 base removed from V and 11 bases from J, the gap between germline ends came to 15 bases. This CDR3 is built from 13 residues. The DNA of the CDR3 is TGTGCCAGCAGCTTGAACCCCGCTCAGAAGCAGTACTTC. Protein sequence: CASSLNPAQKQYF.

The sample holds a few counts of this clone. V and J are TRBV18 and TRBJ1-1, with D unresolved. CDR1 and CDR2 from the germline V gene are KGHSH and LQKENI. The CDR3 consists of 12 residues. The V gene lost 6 bases and the J gene lost 7 bases, with 12 bases spanning the gap. CDR3 nucleotides: TGTGCCAGCTCGCCCATCGTGGGTGAAGCTTTCTTT. Translating it yields CASSPIVGEAFF.

The genes are TRBV18 and TRBJ2-3, with a possible D match to TRBD1 (5 bases). CDR1 is KGHSH and CDR2 is LQKENI in the germline V gene. V lost 9 bases, J lost 0 bases, and 13 bases lay in between. The CDR3 extends over 14 amino acids. Written as DNA, the CDR3 is TGTGCCAGTAAGACAGAGCCTAGCACAGATACGCAGTATTTT. Its translation: CASKTEPSTDTQYF.

CDR3 protein: CASSFPRQQETQYF. For the CDR3, the DNA is TGTGCCAGCAGTTTCCCCCGGCAACAAGAGACCCAGTACTTC. The V gene is TRBV28, the J gene TRBJ2-5; D uncertain. Trimming pared 3 bases from V and 2 bases from J, leaving 10 bases between. The CDR3 is 14 residues long. Germline CDR1 MDHEN, CDR2 SYDVKM. The full variable domain, completed using reference TRBV28 and TRBJ2-5, is DVKVTQSSRYLVKRTGEKVFLECVQDMDHENMFWYRQDPGLGLRLIYFSYDVKMKEKGDIPEGYSVSREKKERFSLILESASTNQTSMYLCASSFPRQQETQYFGPGTRLLVL.

This chain connects TRBV28 to TRBJ2-5; D could derive from TRBD1 or TRBD2 (5 bases each). Germline loops: CDR1 MDHEN, CDR2 SYDVKM. Trimming took 6 bases from V and 7 from J, leaving 24 bases between them. This CDR3 contains 16 residues. The DNA for the CDR3 is TGTGCCAGCAGATCTTACCGGGACCCTTTATGGGCGACCCAGTACTTC. Amino acids: CASRSYRDPLWATQYF.

The chain is built from TRBV6-1 and TRBJ1-5; 8 nucleotides agree with TRBD1. Germline CDR1 is MNHNS and CDR2 is SASEGT. The junction had 13 bases not matched to a gene; V was cut back by 3 bases and J by 3 bases. CDR3 length: 18 amino acids. DNA for the CDR3: TGTGCCAGCAGTGACCGATATTATGGGACAGGTAACAATCAGCCCCAGCATTTT. This encodes CASSDRYYGTGNNQPQHF.

The CDR3 reads CASSRDSPRGEQYF. For the CDR3, the DNA is TGTGCCAGCAGCCGTGACAGTCCCCGAGGGGAGCAGTACTTC. This chain links TRBV11-2 with TRBJ2-5; D possibly uses TRBD1 or TRBD2 (5 bases each). The CDR3 runs 14 residues. V was shortened by 5 bases and J by 11 bases, with 21 bases between the two germline ends. Germline CDR1 and CDR2: SGHAT and FQNNGV. Filled out from reference TRBV11-2 and TRBJ2-5, the complete variable domain reads EAGVAQSPRYKIIEKRQSVAFWCNPISGHATLYWYQQILGQGPKLLIQFQNNGVVDDSQLPKDRFSAERLKGVDSTLKIQPAKLEDSAVYLCASSRDSPRGEQYFGPGTRLLVL.

This chain joins TRBV5-1 and TRBJ1-1; 7 bases align to TRBD1. Trimming at V came to 4 bases and at J to 1 base, leaving 7 bases not matched to a gene. The CDR3 loop spans 15 amino acids. Germline assignment: CDR1 SGHRS and CDR2 YFSETQ. CDR3 nucleotide sequence: TGCGCCAGCAGCGGAACAGGGGAGCCGAACACTGAAGCTTTCTTT. Translating it yields CASSGTGEPNTEAFF.

The J gene is TRBJ2-1, the V gene TRBV7-2; D could derive from TRBD1 or TRBD2 (6 bases each). CDR3 length equals 16 residues. Germline CDR1 is SGHTA and CDR2 is FQGNSA. V was clipped by 6 bases and J by 2 bases, with 17 bases between them. CDR3 DNA sequence: TGTGCCAGCAGTACCTATTTGGGGGGCGCCTACAATGAGCAGTTCTTC. Translated: CASSTYLGGAYNEQFF. The variable domain in full, completed from reference TRBV7-2 and TRBJ2-1, reads GAGVSQSPSNKVTEKGKDVELRCDPISGHTALYWYRQSLGQGLEFLIYFQGNSAPDKSGLPSDRFSAERTGGSVSTLTIQRTQQEDSAVYLCASSTYLGGAYNEQFFGPGTRLTVL.

The chain recombines TRBV15 with TRBJ2-1, with TRBD2 matching over 11 bases. J lost 2 bases, V lost 3 bases, and 6 bases had no gene match. Germline assignment: CDR1 LNHNV and CDR2 YYDKDF (reference sequence). The CDR3 sequence is 17 residues long. The CDR3 sequence: CATSRDLAGGPYNEQFF. Written as DNA, the CDR3 is TGTGCCACCAGCAGGGATTTAGCGGGAGGGCCCTACAATGAGCAGTTCTTC.

V gene TRBV28 combines with J gene TRBJ2-1; 8 bases align to TRBD1. V lost 6 bases and J lost 2; bases outside the gene matches: 6. Germline assignment: CDR1 MDHEN and CDR2 SYDVKM. The CDR3 contains 15 residues. CDR3 bases: TGTGCCAGCAGGAAAACGGGACAGGCCTACAATGAGCAGTTCTTC. The encoded protein is CASRKTGQAYNEQFF.